This TCR beta chain is drawn from a study of blood T cell repertoires in COVID-19. Germline V gene sequence: CDR1 MNHNY, CDR2 SVGAGI (reference sequence). This CDR3 contains 14 residues. V shed 6 bases and J shed 4 bases, with 15 bases lying between them. A few counts support this clone. Clones were read by immunoSEQ multiplex PCR, and TCRdb kept only the in-frame ones, dropping some. The table lists about 110,000 clones, 84% of them singletons, with approximately 4.4% in the top ten. This chain links TRBV6-6 with TRBJ1-2; D remains ambiguous. The source material was peripheral blood. The sequence was obtained from a human donor in a cohort sampled during active COVID-19. The CDR3 loop reads CASRTTGLGYGYTF. As DNA, the CDR3 is TGTGCCAGCAGGACGACGGGGTTGGGCTATGGCTACACCTTC.